The 24 T cell receptor beta chains reported below all come from one sample, sequenced in a study of blood T cell repertoires in COVID-19 (dated by TCRdb to 2020 to 2022). The protocol used for the library was the immunoSEQ multiplex PCR assay. The table comes from immuneACCESS by way of TCRdb, which keeps in-frame sequences with V and J called. Part of the clones is missing from these tables; in studies checked, under half for an unresolved V gene and the rest for unknown reasons. This sample lists roughly 380,000 clones; 89% were detected once. The leading ten clones occupy about 1.6% of the sample. Sequenced: peripheral blood. All receptors derive from a woman aged 40 to 50 with COVID-19, enrolled during active disease.

This chain links TRBV3-1 (or the pseudogene TRBV3-2) with TRBJ2-1; tentative D call: TRBD1 (5 bases). Trimming removed 4 bases at V and 4 bases at J, with 11 bases between. Germline V gene lookup returns CDR1 LGHDT and CDR2 YNNKEL (reference sequence). The CDR3 length is 14 residues. CDR3 loop: CASSPTDSYNEQFF. The CDR3, as DNA: TGTGCCAGCAGCCCCACCGACAGTTACAATGAGCAGTTCTTC.

The chain carries TRBV18 and TRBJ1-1, with D possibly TRBD1 on 6 matching bases. The length of the CDR3 is 13 residues. V was trimmed by 6 bases and J by 7 bases, leaving 15 bases between them. CDR1 KGHSH and CDR2 LQKENI come from the germline V gene. In nucleotides, the CDR3 is TGTGCCAGCTCGCCGGGGAGACAGGTTGAAGCTTTCTTT. Protein: CASSPGRQVEAFF.

The sample holds a few counts of this clone. The chain has TRBV6-6 and TRBJ1-1; D not certain. This CDR3 region has 16 residues. The germline CDR1 and CDR2 sequences are MNHNY and SVGAGI (reference sequence). Trimming shortened V by 2 bases and J by 2 bases, and 15 bases separated the two germline ends. As DNA, the CDR3 is TGTGCCAGCAGTTACCTTGCCGTCCGGGTAAACACTGAAGCTTTCTTT. Its translation: CASSYLAVRVNTEAFF.

The J gene is TRBJ2-7, the V gene TRBV6-5, with a possible D match to TRBD1 (6 bases). The CDR3 contains 14 residues. Germline loops: CDR1 MNHEY, CDR2 SVGAGI. Trimming shortened V by 6 bases and J by 0 bases, and 12 bases separated the two germline ends. The CDR3 DNA sequence: TGTGCCAGCAGCGGACAGAGAAGCTCCTACGAGCAGTACTTC. Translation: CASSGQRSSYEQYF.

The chain employs TRBV9 and TRBJ2-1; 10 bases fit TRBD2. Germline loops: CDR1 SGDLS, CDR2 YYNGEE. The V segment lost 4 bases and the J segment 14 bases; nucleotides outside the gene matches: 6. The CDR3 spans 12 residues. The CDR3 coding sequence is TGTGCCAGCAGCCCCGGGACTAGCGATAAGTTCTTC. Amino acid sequence: CASSPGTSDKFF.

The rearrangement uses TRBV9 and TRBJ2-5, with a weak D call TRBD1 (5 bases). The CDR3 totals 15 residues. V lost 0 bases to trimming and J lost 1 base, with 10 bases between them. From germline, CDR1 is SGDLS and CDR2 YYNGEE. CDR3 loop: CASSVAVQAQETQYF. The CDR3, as DNA: TGTGCCAGCAGCGTAGCGGTACAGGCCCAAGAGACCCAGTACTTC.

The CDR3 DNA follows: TGTGCCAGCAGCTATACAGGGGGCGAGCAGTACTTC. It is translated as CASSYTGGEQYF. V usage is TRBV7-2 and J usage is TRBJ2-7, with TRBD1 matching 8 bases. V shed 4 bases, J shed 6 bases, and the junction held 2 bases outside the gene matches. Germline CDR1 is SGHTA and CDR2 is FQGNSA. The CDR3 loop spans 12 amino acids.

V is TRBV6-5 and J is TRBJ2-5; D unresolved. CDR1 is MNHEY, CDR2 SVGAGI, per germline. Trimming pared 4 bases from V and 4 bases from J, leaving 19 bases between. This CDR3 has 16 residues. In DNA, the CDR3 is TGTGCCAGCAGTTCCTCCCCGGCGGAGTTTGGAGAGACCCAGTACTTC. Its translation: CASSSSPAEFGETQYF.

The chain recombines TRBV7-9 with TRBJ1-4; D remains ambiguous. This CDR3 region has 14 residues. Germline assignment: CDR1 SEHNR and CDR2 FQNEAQ (reference sequence). The V gene lost 0 bases and the J gene lost 10 bases, with 12 bases spanning the gap. The CDR3 region has the DNA TGTGCCAGCAGCTTAGCGTTGGAGGCGGGAAAACTGTTTTTT. It specifies CASSLALEAGKLFF.

The chain recombines TRBV3-1 (or the pseudogene TRBV3-2) with TRBJ1-6; D is ambiguous. This CDR3 comprises 15 residues. Trimming took off 1 base at V and 0 bases at J, with 4 bases between the two ends. Per germline, CDR1 LGHDT and CDR2 YNNKEL (reference sequence). Here the CDR3 DNA reads TGTGCCAGCAGCCAAGTTAGCTCCTATAATTCACCCCTCCACTTT. Amino acids: CASSQVSSYNSPLHF.

This sequence joins TRBV27 and TRBJ2-1; TRBD2 matches at 9 bases. CDR1 and CDR2 (germline): MNHEY, SMNVEV (reference sequence). V dropped 6 bases and J dropped 8; count of bases not matched to a gene: 17. This CDR3 region has 17 residues. The CDR3 is CASRSGVGLAKGDEQFF. CDR3 coding DNA: TGTGCCAGCAGGTCAGGGGTTGGACTAGCGAAGGGCGATGAGCAGTTCTTC.

V usage is TRBV18 and J usage is TRBJ1-5; D not certain. CDR1 and CDR2 (germline): KGHSH, LQKENI. CDR3 length: 17 residues. The V end lost 0 bases, the J end lost 4 bases, and 16 bases lay between the germline ends. CDR3 in amino acids: CASSPPIGPGYNQPQHF. The DNA for the CDR3 is TGTGCCAGCTCACCACCCATAGGTCCGGGGTATAATCAGCCCCAGCATTTT.

The J gene is TRBJ2-1, the V gene TRBV24-1; no definite D call. V lost 4 bases and J 9 bases, leaving 12 bases between the germline ends. This CDR3 comprises 13 residues. CDR1 and CDR2 (germline): KGHDR, SFDVKD. The CDR3 nucleotides read TGTGCCACCAGTGACGCGAGCCTCGGTGAGCAGTTCTTC. Amino acids: CATSDASLGEQFF.

The CDR3 nucleotides are TGTGCCAGCAGCCTTAGCGGGGGGTGGTACAATGAGCAGTTCTTC. It yields the protein CASSLSGGWYNEQFF. The J gene is TRBJ2-1, the V gene TRBV3-1 (or the pseudogene TRBV3-2); TRBD2 matches 10 bases. The length of the CDR3 is 15 residues. The ends lost 4 bases at V and 4 bases at J; junction bases unmatched: 4. Germline assignment: CDR1 LGHDT and CDR2 YNNKEL (reference sequence).

The gene calls are TRBV28 and TRBJ2-5, with D hard to call. CDR3 length equals 12 residues. Per germline, CDR1 MDHEN and CDR2 SYDVKM. The V end was cut by 6 bases, the J end by 9 bases, with 14 bases between. CDR3 amino acids: CASSPRLRAQYF. The CDR3 region has the DNA TGTGCCAGCAGCCCTAGGTTACGGGCCCAGTACTTC.

The chain is built from TRBV2 and TRBJ1-5, with a weak D call TRBD1 (6 bases). CDR1 SNHLY and CDR2 FYNNEI come from the germline V gene. V dropped 8 bases and J dropped 5 bases, with 19 bases sitting between them. The CDR3 totals 15 residues. The CDR3 nucleotides are TGTGCCAGCGGCGCTGGGACACTCACATATCAGCCCCAGCATTTT. It yields the protein CASGAGTLTYQPQHF.

V usage is TRBV6-5 and J usage is TRBJ2-5, with a tentative D call TRBD1 (6 bases). Trimming took off 7 bases at V and 4 bases at J, with 13 bases between the two ends. Germline V gene data show CDR1 as MNHEY and CDR2 as SVGAGI. CDR3 size: 13 residues. As DNA, the CDR3 is TGTGCCAGCACCCGGGGCAGGGGAGAGACCCAGTACTTC. Translated, it gives CASTRGRGETQYF.

The chain has TRBV3-1 (or the pseudogene TRBV3-2) and TRBJ2-2; tentative D call: TRBD1 (6 bases). Trimming shortened V by 4 bases and J by 4 bases, and 13 bases separated the two germline ends. CDR1 and CDR2 from the germline V gene are LGHDT and YNNKEL (reference sequence). The CDR3 is 15 residues long. CDR3 in DNA: TGTGCCAGCAGCCCAACAGGGCAACGCACCGGGGAGCTGTTTTTT. This sequence encodes CASSPTGQRTGELFF.

The V call is TRBV7-2, the J call TRBJ1-5, with D unclear. Germline V gene sequence: CDR1 SGHTA, CDR2 FQGNSA. The CDR3 is made up of 14 amino acids. Trimming shortened V by 3 bases and J by 4 bases, and 10 bases separated the two germline ends. CDR3 in amino acids: CASSFPPGNQPQHF. The CDR3 coding sequence is TGTGCCAGCAGCTTTCCCCCGGGGAATCAGCCCCAGCATTTT. The full variable domain, in which reference TRBV7-2 and TRBJ1-5 provide the parts outside the CDR3, is GAGVSQSPSNKVTEKGKDVELRCDPISGHTALYWYRQSLGQGLEFLIYFQGNSAPDKSGLPSDRFSAERTGGSVSTLTIQRTQQEDSAVYLCASSFPPGNQPQHFGDGTRLSIL.

The chain combines TRBV28 with TRBJ1-6; 9 bases are shared with TRBD1. CDR1 MDHEN and CDR2 SYDVKM come from the germline V gene. The trim removed 6 bases at V and 7 bases at J, leaving 10 bases unmatched. The CDR3 totals 16 residues. The CDR3 here is CASSGTLGTGNSPLHF. For the CDR3, the DNA is TGTGCCAGCAGCGGGACCCTCGGGACAGGGAATTCACCCCTCCACTTT.

This clone was counted between two and nine times. Other DNA sequences within the sample encode an identical CDR3. The genes are TRBV12-3 or TRBV12-4 and TRBJ1-2; D unclear. The CDR3 spans 12 residues. V gave up 0 bases and J gave up 4 bases, with 3 bases separating them. The CDR3 region is CASSLASYGYTF. CDR3 coding DNA: TGTGCCAGCAGTTTAGCCAGCTATGGCTACACCTTC.

The V call is TRBV6-4, the J call TRBJ1-6; the D is unclear. Per the germline V gene, CDR1 is MRHNA and CDR2 is SNTAGT. Trimming left V 6 bases short and J 10 bases short, with 19 bases between. This CDR3 spans 15 amino acids. CDR3 bases: TGTGCCAGCAGCCTCGACGTCGGGGTCCTGTCACCCCTCCACTTT. Amino acids: CASSLDVGVLSPLHF.

The chain has TRBV28 and TRBJ1-6, with D perhaps matching TRBD1 (6 bases). V gave up 2 bases and J gave up 11 bases, with 13 bases separating them. The germline gives CDR1 MDHEN, CDR2 SYDVKM. This CDR3 has 14 residues. The CDR3 protein is CASSLRTALPPLHF. In nucleotides, the CDR3 is TGTGCCAGCAGTTTACGGACAGCCCTGCCACCCCTCCACTTT.

The rearrangement links TRBV2 to TRBJ2-7; perhaps TRBD2 as D (7 bases). The ends were cut back, 7 bases at V and 4 bases at J, with 17 bases in the middle. CDR1 SNHLY and CDR2 FYNNEI come from the germline V gene. This CDR3 has 14 residues. The DNA for the CDR3 is TGTGCCAGCACCCGCGAGGGGGGGGCATACGAGCAGTACTTC. Translating it yields CASTREGGAYEQYF.